One sample yielded the 7 T cell receptor beta chains listed below, sequenced in a study of blood T cell repertoires in COVID-19. Some clones are missing from TCRdb's copy, which holds only in-frame ones; the method was immunoSEQ multiplex PCR. The repertoire includes 110,000 to 150,000 clones, more than 65% of them detected once, and over 10% sits in the top ten. Specimen: peripheral blood. All receptors come from an elderly man with acute or convalescent COVID-19.

This chain connects TRBV2 to TRBJ1-1; TRBD1 agrees at 7 bases. V dropped 5 bases and J dropped 0; count of bases not matched to a gene: 3. The CDR3 extends over 14 amino acids. CDR1 is SNHLY and CDR2 is FYNNEI in the germline V gene. DNA for the CDR3: TGTGCCAGCAGTTCTACAGGGGTGAACACTGAAGCTTTCTTT. Protein sequence: CASSSTGVNTEAFF.

With respect to this clone: This CDR3 is also generated by other DNA sequences in the sample. The chain is built from TRBV29-1 and TRBJ1-1, with 7 nucleotides matching TRBD1. V shed 6 bases, J shed 0 bases, and the junction held 4 bases outside the gene matches. Germline CDR1 reads SQVTM; CDR2 reads ANQGSEA. The CDR3 has 13 amino acids. CDR3 DNA: TGCAGCGTGGAGGGACAGCTGAACACTGAAGCTTTCTTT. It yields the protein CSVEGQLNTEAFF.

This clone turned up a few times. The V and J genes are TRBV30 and TRBJ1-4; 9 nucleotides match TRBD1. The junction had 3 bases not matched to a gene; V was cut back by 4 bases and J by 9 bases. Germline V gene lookup returns CDR1 GTSNPN and CDR2 SVGIG (reference sequence). The CDR3 sequence is 12 residues long. CDR3 nucleotides: TGTGCCTGGACGGGACAGGGTCAAAAACTGTTTTTT. As protein: CAWTGQGQKLFF.

This rearrangement joins TRBV3-1 (or the pseudogene TRBV3-2) to TRBJ1-4; possibly TRBD1 for D (5 bases). V shed 4 bases and J shed 8 bases, with 11 bases lying between them. The CDR3 covers 13 residues. Germline CDR1 reads LGHDT; CDR2 reads YNNKEL (reference sequence). The CDR3 DNA follows: TGTGCCAGCAGCCCAGGGTCGTTCGAAAAACTGTTTTTT. As protein: CASSPGSFEKLFF.

Turning to this clone: Within the sample, other DNA sequences also encode this same CDR3. The CDR3 region is CASSSTGGNTEAFF. In nucleotides, the CDR3 is TGTGCCAGCAGCTCAACAGGGGGAAACACTGAAGCTTTCTTT. The rearrangement uses TRBV7-3 and TRBJ1-1; 8 bases align to TRBD1. The CDR3 has 14 residues. Germline loops: CDR1 SGHTA, CDR2 FQGTGA. With V trimmed by 4 bases and J by 2 bases, 3 bases remained unmatched.

The chain joins TRBV10-3 to TRBJ1-2, with D unresolved. Trimming removed 2 bases at V and 9 bases at J, with 7 bases between. CDR1 is ENHRY, CDR2 SYGVKD, per germline. The CDR3 has 11 amino acids. For the CDR3, the DNA is TGTGCCATCAGTGAGACCAGTAGCTACACCTTC. Translated, it gives CAISETSSYTF.

This clone was observed a handful of times. The rearrangement uses TRBV5-1 and TRBJ1-2, with TRBD1 matching over 10 bases. V shed 5 bases, J shed 3 bases, and the junction held 4 bases outside the gene matches. The germline V gene has CDR1 SGHRS and CDR2 YFSETQ. The CDR3 extends over 14 amino acids. The CDR3 DNA follows: TGCGCCAGCAGACCCGGGACAGGGGACTATGGCTACACCTTC. Translated, it gives CASRPGTGDYGYTF. Full variable domain (outside the CDR3, taken from reference TRBV5-1 and TRBJ1-2): KAGVTQTPRYLIKTRGQQVTLSCSPISGHRSVSWYQQTPGQGLQFLFEYFSETQRNKGNFPGRFSGRQFSNSRSEMNVSTLELGDSALYLCASRPGTGDYGYTFGSGTRLTVV.